One and the same sample provided the 31 T cell receptor beta chains below, sequenced in a study of CD8 T cell repertoires and HIV-1 epitope variants. The assay was immunoSEQ multiplex PCR, and TCRdb's table has in-frame clones only and misses some. Here the sample spans a few thousand clones, 65% to 70% being singletons. Their cognate antigens are unknown. Specimen: cultured CD8+ T cells derived from PBMCs. The receptors come from a male donor with HIV.

The rearrangement links TRBV6-5 to TRBJ2-5; TRBD1 aligns across 8 bases. The V and J ends lost 6 bases and 2 bases, in that order; junction bases with no gene match: 5. Germline values: CDR1 MNHEY, CDR2 SVGAGI. The CDR3 has 14 residues. The CDR3 region is CASRGTGMQETQYF. The DNA of the CDR3 is TGTGCCAGCAGGGGGACAGGCATGCAAGAGACCCAGTACTTC.

This clone has just one count. The chain combines TRBV9 with TRBJ1-2; no clear D gene. The CDR3 is 11 residues long. Germline-derived CDR1 and CDR2 are SGDLS and YYNGEE. Trimming stripped 7 bases from V and 0 bases from J, with 4 bases between. CDR3 sequence (DNA): TGTGCCAGCGAAGCTAACTATGGCTACACCTTC. Its translation is CASEANYGYTF.

This clone was counted a few times. This chain connects TRBV19 to TRBJ1-1; D might be TRBD1 (5 bases). This CDR3 has 14 residues. Deletions cut 3 bases from V and 7 bases from J, with 15 bases between. Germline V gene sequence: CDR1 LNHDA, CDR2 SQIVND (reference sequence). CDR3 coding DNA: TGTGCCAGTAGTATTGGCGGGGCAGCCCTTGAAGCTTTCTTT. This encodes CASSIGGAALEAFF.

This CDR3 reads CASSRSWREGRNRSYEQYF. DNA of the CDR3: TGTGCCAGCAGCAGGTCCTGGCGGGAGGGCCGAAACCGCTCCTACGAGCAGTACTTC. The J gene is TRBJ2-7, the V gene TRBV7-9; 9 nucleotides line up with TRBD2. V was clipped by 5 bases and J by 0 bases; unmatched bases: 17. This CDR3 spans 19 amino acids. CDR1 is SEHNR and CDR2 is FQNEAQ in the germline V gene (reference sequence).

CDR3 sequence (DNA): TGTGCCAGCAGCTTGGAAGGTGGCAGGGGTAATGGCTACACCTTC. This gives the protein CASSLEGGRGNGYTF. The chain recombines TRBV5-4 with TRBJ1-2; D might be TRBD1 (6 bases). V was cut by 0 bases and J by 6 bases, with 15 bases left in between. The CDR3 totals 15 residues. CDR1 and CDR2 from the germline V gene are SGHNT and YYREEE (reference sequence).

The V call is TRBV21-1, the J call TRBJ1-1; the DNA was not compared with TRBD1, the D call given in the table. TRBV21-1 has pseudogene status. This CDR3 is 15 amino acids long. CDR3 nucleotides: TGTGCCAGCAGCAAAGTTGGGACAGGGTTATGTGAAGCTTTCTTT. This translates into CASSKVGTGLCEAFF.

The J gene is TRBJ2-7, the V gene TRBV27; D is unresolved. The CDR3 length is 13 residues. V was shortened by 5 bases and J by 2 bases, with 10 bases between the two germline ends. Germline V gives CDR1 MNHEY, CDR2 SMNVEV (reference sequence). Here the CDR3 DNA reads TGTGCCAGCAGTCCCGCCCGAACCTACGAGCAGTACTTC. Its translation is CASSPARTYEQYF.

Concerning this clone itself: Germline and junction disagree at one end, which may indicate a read error. The chain couples TRBV5-4 to TRBJ2-7; 8 bases are shared with TRBD2. The CDR3 is made up of 14 amino acids. Germline V gives CDR1 SGHNT, CDR2 YYREEE (reference sequence). The CDR3 region has the DNA TGTGCCAGCAGCGCGGGACTAGGTTCCTCCGAGCAGTACTTC. Translation gives CASSAGLGSSEQYF.

The chain has TRBV6-5 and TRBJ2-5; D gene ambiguous. The germline gives CDR1 MNHEY, CDR2 SVGAGI. V lost 0 bases and J 5 bases, leaving 10 bases between the germline ends. This CDR3 comprises 14 residues. This CDR3 reads CASSYSHSGETQYF. Here the CDR3 DNA reads TGTGCCAGCAGTTACTCGCACAGTGGGGAGACCCAGTACTTC.

The CDR3 DNA follows: TGTGCCAGCAGCTCGACTTCTAGCTCTGGAAACACCATATATTTT. Amino acid sequence: CASSSTSSSGNTIYF. The chain links TRBV6-5 to TRBJ1-3, with D unresolved. Trimming took off 6 bases at V and 0 bases at J, with 12 bases between the two ends. Germline CDR1 reads MNHEY; CDR2 reads SVGAGI. The CDR3 runs to 15 residues.

This rearrangement joins TRBV7-2 to TRBJ1-6, with 8 bases matching TRBD1. Germline CDR1 SGHTA, CDR2 FQGNSA. With V trimmed by 4 bases and J by 7 bases, 9 bases remained unmatched. The CDR3 has 16 residues. CDR3 in DNA: TGTGCCAGCAGCTCCACCTGGACAGGGTCCAATTCACCCCTCCACTTT. Translating gives CASSSTWTGSNSPLHF.

This chain connects TRBV27 to TRBJ2-7, with D maybe TRBD1 (5 bases). Germline V CDR1 and CDR2: MNHEY, SMNVEV (reference sequence). The V end was cut by 1 base, the J end by 0 bases, with 10 bases between. CDR3 length: 15 amino acids. The CDR3 nucleotides are TGTGCCAGCAGTTTATTGGCAGGGTCCTCCTACGAGCAGTACTTC. Translating gives CASSLLAGSSYEQYF.

This clone occurred once. This chain connects TRBV28 to TRBJ1-5; 7 positions agree with TRBD1. The ends lost 6 bases at V and 3 bases at J; junction bases unmatched: 11. This CDR3 has 16 amino acids. From germline, CDR1 is MDHEN and CDR2 SYDVKM. The CDR3 bases are TGTGCCAGCAGGGAACAGGGGTTGGGAAACAATCAGCCCCAGCATTTT. Protein sequence: CASREQGLGNNQPQHF.

V and J are TRBV12-1 and TRBJ2-6; the D segment call TRBD1 is taken from the table without a DNA check. TRBV12-1 is deemed a pseudogene. CDR3 length: 18 amino acids. The CDR3 sequence: CASSLHYVGQSRANVLTF. Here the CDR3 DNA reads TGTGCCAGCAGCCTACATTATGTAGGACAAAGTCGGGCCAACGTCCTGACTTTC.

This sequence joins TRBV4-3 and TRBJ2-1; tentatively, D is TRBD1 (5 bases). Trimming removed 4 bases at V and 2 bases at J, with 12 bases between. The CDR3 consists of 15 residues. Germline CDR1 LGHNA, CDR2 YSLEER. CDR3 protein: CASSLNRITYNEQFF. The CDR3 bases are TGCGCCAGCAGCCTAAACAGGATTACCTACAATGAGCAGTTCTTC.

The rearrangement links TRBV6-5 to TRBJ2-7; TRBD2 agrees at 8 bases. CDR1 is MNHEY, CDR2 SVGAGI, per germline. The trim removed 11 bases at V and 0 bases at J, leaving 9 bases unmatched. This CDR3 region has 14 residues. CDR3 bases: TGTGCCGTCAATAGCGGGGTCAGCTCCTACGAGCAGTACTTC. Translated, it gives CAVNSGVSSYEQYF.

This clone was observed a few times. The chain uses TRBV5-1 and TRBJ1-1; D is unresolved. Germline CDR1 and CDR2: SGHRS and YFSETQ. This CDR3 has 14 residues. Trimming left V 4 bases short and J 1 base short, with 11 bases between. The CDR3 nucleotides read TGCGCCAGCAGCCCAGGCCCGGGGAACACTGAAGCTTTCTTT. It is translated as CASSPGPGNTEAFF.

The chain combines TRBV28 with TRBJ2-1; TRBD2 matches at 11 bases. CDR1 is MDHEN and CDR2 is SYDVKM in the germline V gene. This CDR3 is built from 15 residues. V was clipped by 5 bases and J by 9 bases; unmatched bases: 9. CDR3 nucleotides: TGTGCCAGCAGTCTTAGCGGGAGGGCCCACGGTGAGCAGTTCTTC. Its protein is CASSLSGRAHGEQFF.

This clone appeared once. The rearrangement links TRBV18 to TRBJ2-7, with D possibly being TRBD2 (7 bases). Per germline, CDR1 KGHSH and CDR2 LQKENI. The CDR3 has 16 amino acids. V lost 6 bases and J 3 bases, leaving 21 bases between the germline ends. This chain's CDR3 is CASSPRGGTRLYEQYF. CDR3 in DNA: TGTGCCAGCTCTCCAAGGGGGGGGACAAGACTCTACGAGCAGTACTTC.

The chain employs TRBV7-8 and TRBJ1-5; no clear D gene. Germline assignment: CDR1 SGHVS and CDR2 FQNEAQ. CDR3 size: 16 residues. Trimming pared 4 bases from V and 2 bases from J, leaving 15 bases between. The CDR3, as DNA: TGTGCCAGCAGCTCTGACCGATTTGCGGGCAATCAGCCCCAGCATTTT. Translation: CASSSDRFAGNQPQHF.

In this sample, this clone turned up a few times. V gene TRBV10-3 combines with J gene TRBJ2-7, with TRBD1 matching over 10 bases. CDR3 length: 14 residues. In germline, CDR1 is ENHRY, CDR2 SYGVKD. The V and J ends lost 4 bases and 6 bases, in that order; junction bases with no gene match: 6. CDR3 protein: CAISVGGQGGEQYF. The CDR3 nucleotides are TGTGCCATCAGTGTGGGAGGACAGGGGGGCGAGCAGTACTTC.

The chain carries TRBV28 and TRBJ2-7; TRBD1 matches at 7 bases. Trimming at V came to 4 bases and at J to 3 bases, leaving 6 bases not matched to a gene. The germline V gene has CDR1 MDHEN and CDR2 SYDVKM. The length of the CDR3 is 14 residues. CDR3 bases: TGTGCCAGCAGTTCCACCGACAGGGACTACGAGCAGTACTTC. Protein: CASSSTDRDYEQYF.

The CDR3 nucleotides are TGTGCCTGGGAAATCCCAGGGTGGTACGAGCAGTACTTC. The encoded protein is CAWEIPGWYEQYF. This chain links TRBV30 with TRBJ2-7, with TRBD1 as a possible D gene (5 bases). V lost 5 bases, J lost 4 bases, and 15 bases lay in between. Germline lookup yields CDR1 GTSNPN and CDR2 SVGIG (reference sequence). The CDR3 length is 13 residues.

The chain uses TRBV7-6 and TRBJ2-1; 10 nucleotides align to TRBD1. Germline assignment: CDR1 SGHVS and CDR2 FNYEAQ. The V and J ends lost 5 bases and 6 bases, in that order; junction bases with no gene match: 7. The CDR3 runs to 15 residues. The CDR3 sequence is CASSKTGGAGNEQFF. CDR3 bases: TGTGCCAGCAGCAAGACAGGGGGCGCGGGCAATGAGCAGTTCTTC.

The V gene is TRBV10-3, the J gene TRBJ2-7; 7 nucleotides agree with TRBD1. The V gene's germline CDR1 is ENHRY and CDR2 SYGVKD. V dropped 8 bases and J dropped 3; count of bases not matched to a gene: 10. The CDR3 runs 14 residues. The CDR3 here is CAIAEGTAVYEQYF. The CDR3 bases are TGTGCCATCGCCGAGGGGACAGCTGTCTACGAGCAGTACTTC.

The rearrangement joins TRBV15 to TRBJ1-5; TRBD1 aligns across 7 bases. V gave up 4 bases and J gave up 2 bases; unmatched junction bases: 5. Germline V gene sequence: CDR1 LNHNV, CDR2 YYDKDF (reference sequence). CDR3 size: 15 residues. CDR3 coding DNA: TGTGCCACCAGCAATTCCGGACAGGGCAATCAGCCCCAGCATTTT. It is translated as CATSNSGQGNQPQHF. Using reference TRBV15 and TRBJ1-5 for the parts outside the CDR3, the full variable domain is DAMVIQNPRYQVTQFGKPVTLSCSQTLNHNVMYWYQQKSSQAPKLLFHYYDKDFNNEADTPDNFQSRRPNTSFCFLDIRSPGLGDTAMYLCATSNSGQGNQPQHFGDGTRLSIL.

The chain couples TRBV4-2 to TRBJ2-2, with 9 bases matching TRBD1. The J segment lost 6 bases and the V segment lost 0 bases, leaving 14 bases of the junction unmatched. Germline V gives CDR1 LGHNA, CDR2 YNFKEQ. The CDR3 consists of 19 residues. In nucleotides, the CDR3 is TGTGCCAGCAGCCAAGATCCGTGGGGGGACAGGGCAATATCCGGGGAGCTGTTTTTT. Its protein is CASSQDPWGDRAISGELFF.

The CDR3 DNA is TGTGCCAGCAGTGAATCCGGGACTAGCGGGAGCAAGACCCAGTACTTC. It yields the protein CASSESGTSGSKTQYF. The V call is TRBV25-1, the J call TRBJ2-5; 14 nucleotides agree with TRBD2. This CDR3 is 16 amino acids long. Per the germline V gene, CDR1 is MGHDK and CDR2 is SYGVNS. V lost 1 base and J lost 6; bases outside the gene matches: 4.

The chain employs TRBV28 and TRBJ2-1; 10 positions agree with TRBD2. The CDR3 consists of 15 residues. Germline trimming cut 6 bases from V and 7 bases from J; bases unmatched to any gene: 9. In germline, CDR1 is MDHEN, CDR2 SYDVKM. The CDR3 here is CASRLTSGIGNEQFF. DNA for the CDR3: TGTGCCAGCAGACTTACTAGCGGGATTGGTAATGAGCAGTTCTTC.

This chain joins TRBV7-3 and TRBJ2-5; D gene ambiguous. Germline CDR1 and CDR2: SGHTA and FQGTGA. CDR3 size: 12 residues. Trimming took off 5 bases at V and 7 bases at J, with 11 bases between the two ends. The CDR3 spells CASSATPGTQYF. The CDR3 nucleotides are TGTGCCAGCAGCGCCACCCCAGGGACCCAGTACTTC.

The CDR3: CASSPIGTGEAFF. DNA for the CDR3: TGTGCCAGCAGTCCCATTGGGACAGGAGAAGCTTTCTTT. This chain links TRBV28 with TRBJ1-1; 8 bases map to TRBD1. The CDR3 sequence is 13 residues long. Losses at the gene ends were 5 bases for V and 8 bases for J; bases not matched to a gene: 7. Germline lookup yields CDR1 MDHEN and CDR2 SYDVKM. The full variable domain, its missing parts supplied by reference TRBV28 and TRBJ1-1, is DVKVTQSSRYLVKRTGEKVFLECVQDMDHENMFWYRQDPGLGLRLIYFSYDVKMKEKGDIPEGYSVSREKKERFSLILESASTNQTSMYLCASSPIGTGEAFFGQGTRLTVV.